The 21 T cell receptor beta chains in this list originate from one sample, sequenced in a study of patients and donors after allogeneic stem cell transplantation. TCRdb ran MiXCR on the RT-PCR reads and lists one entry per CDR3 protein. Of approximately 200,000 distinct CDR3 sequences listed, over 30% are singletons. What was sequenced was blood, either unsorted or a sorted T cell fraction (not recorded which). The receptor source for this set is a human donor who was either an allogeneic HSCT recipient or a stem cell or donor lymphocyte infusion donor (not recorded which). It is not recorded whose cells these are; they may come from a transplant donor.

The chain combines TRBV12-3 or TRBV12-4 with TRBJ2-2; D is unresolved. The CDR3 consists of 12 residues. Trimming removed 1 base at V and 7 bases at J, with 4 bases between. CDR3 loop: CASSLGGGELFF. In DNA form, the CDR3 reads TGTGCCAGCAGTTTAGGGGGCGGGGAGCTGTTTTTT.

This chain joins TRBV9 and TRBJ2-1, with 8 nucleotides matching TRBD2. Germline lookup yields CDR1 SGDLS and CDR2 YYNGEE. The V and J ends lost 3 bases and 10 bases, in that order; junction bases with no gene match: 9. This CDR3 is built from 14 residues. CDR3 in amino acids: CASSAAGRGAEQFF. The CDR3 DNA sequence: TGTGCCAGCAGCGCCGCCGGGCGGGGGGCCGAGCAGTTCTTC.

The chain links TRBV4-2 to TRBJ2-7; 8 nucleotides agree with TRBD2. The V segment lost 3 bases and the J segment 1 base; nucleotides outside the gene matches: 5. Germline V gene data show CDR1 as LGHNA and CDR2 as YNFKEQ. The CDR3 contains 15 residues. The CDR3 nucleotides read TGTGCCAGCAGCCAGGGAGGGACTAGTTCCTACGAGCAGTACTTC. Its translation: CASSQGGTSSYEQYF.

The chain joins TRBV4-1 to TRBJ1-5; possibly TRBD1 for D (6 bases). V lost 3 bases to trimming and J lost 4 bases, with 16 bases between them. The CDR3 loop spans 16 amino acids. In germline, CDR1 is MGHRA, CDR2 YSYEKL. CDR3 sequence: CASSQITGSGNQPQHF. The DNA for the CDR3 is TGCGCCAGCAGCCAGATCACAGGGTCGGGGAATCAGCCCCAGCATTTT.

This clonotype showed up just a few times. The J gene is TRBJ1-2, the V gene TRBV5-5; no firm D call. The V gene lost 4 bases and the J gene lost 6 bases, with 16 bases spanning the gap. Germline assignment: CDR1 SGHKS and CDR2 YYEKEE (reference sequence). The CDR3 runs to 14 residues. The DNA for the CDR3 is TGTGCCAGCAGCGACCATACAGTTTACAATGGCTACACCTTC. Translating gives CASSDHTVYNGYTF.

V and J are TRBV20-1 and TRBJ2-3; the match to TRBD2 covers 8 bases. V trimming: 1 base; J trimming: 5 bases; junction bases outside the gene matches: 5. This CDR3 region has 14 residues. Germline lookup yields CDR1 DFQATT and CDR2 SNEGSKA (reference sequence). The CDR3 is CSARVSGALDTQYF. CDR3 bases: TGCAGTGCTAGAGTTAGCGGGGCCTTAGATACGCAGTATTTT.

This chain joins TRBV18 and TRBJ1-4; no clear D gene. CDR1 is KGHSH and CDR2 is LQKENI in the germline V gene. Trimming stripped 5 bases from V and 5 bases from J, with 12 bases between. This CDR3 has 14 amino acids. CDR3 sequence reads: CASSTQGGNEKLFF. The CDR3 DNA reads TGTGCCAGCTCAACACAAGGAGGGAATGAAAAACTGTTTTTT.

The V gene is TRBV4-3, the J gene TRBJ2-1; no clear D gene. This CDR3 is built from 17 residues. Germline lookup yields CDR1 LGHNA and CDR2 YSLEER. Trimming pared 2 bases from V and 8 bases from J, leaving 22 bases between. The CDR3 bases are TGCGCCAGCAGCCAAAACCCCCCGTTAGGTCCCCCCGATGAGCAGTTCTTC. It is translated as CASSQNPPLGPPDEQFF.

The table lists this clonotype with a few counts. This chain uses TRBV7-9 with TRBJ2-1; 7 bases map to TRBD2. CDR3 size: 15 residues. The germline V gene encodes CDR1 SEHNR and CDR2 FQNEAQ (reference sequence). Trimming cost V 2 bases and J 6 bases; bases outside gene matches: 7. CDR3 amino acids: CASSLPSGMGNEQFF. The CDR3 region has the DNA TGTGCCAGCAGCTTACCGAGCGGGATGGGCAATGAGCAGTTCTTC.

This clonotype was found a few times. V gene TRBV29-1 combines with J gene TRBJ1-5; D may be TRBD1 (5 bases). The CDR3 is 13 residues long. V was shortened by 5 bases and J by 0 bases, with 8 bases between the two germline ends. Germline V gene sequence: CDR1 SQVTM, CDR2 ANQGSEA. The CDR3 spells CSVLTGSNQPQHF. CDR3 nucleotide sequence: TGCAGCGTTTTAACAGGTAGCAATCAGCCCCAGCATTTT.

The V call is TRBV20-1, the J call TRBJ1-5; 7 bases line up with TRBD1. This CDR3 is built from 14 residues. The V gene end was trimmed by 5 bases and the J gene end by 3 bases; junction bases not matched to a gene: 7. Germline values: CDR1 DFQATT, CDR2 SNEGSKA (reference sequence). The CDR3 loop is CSAPQGGPNQPQHF. The DNA for the CDR3 is TGCAGTGCTCCTCAGGGGGGACCCAATCAGCCCCAGCATTTT.

In DNA, the CDR3 is TGTGCCAGCAGCTCAGGGACTAGCGGGAGCACGGCGAAAGAGACCCAGTACTTC. Amino acid sequence: CASSSGTSGSTAKETQYF. The gene calls are TRBV7-9 and TRBJ2-5; 14 bases line up with TRBD2. CDR1 SEHNR and CDR2 FQNEAQ come from the germline V gene (reference sequence). V was clipped by 4 bases and J by 3 bases; unmatched bases: 10. The CDR3 consists of 18 residues.

The chain links TRBV12-3 or TRBV12-4 to TRBJ2-2, with TRBD2 identical over 7 bases. V was clipped by 3 bases and J by 5 bases; unmatched bases: 6. The CDR3 extends over 15 amino acids. DNA for the CDR3: TGTGCCAGCAGTTTCTCCGGGGGGAAGACCGGGGAGCTGTTTTTT. Translated, it gives CASSFSGGKTGELFF.

This clonotype came up a few times. This chain joins TRBV10-3 and TRBJ1-5, with D tentatively TRBD1 (6 bases). The CDR3 has 12 amino acids. The V gene's germline CDR1 is ENHRY and CDR2 SYGVKD. Trimming removed 6 bases from V and 7 bases from J, with 10 bases in between. The CDR3: CAISNRDQPQHF. As DNA, the CDR3 is TGTGCCATCAGCAACAGGGACCAGCCCCAGCATTTT.

V is TRBV5-1 and J is TRBJ1-3; D is possibly TRBD1 (5 bases). Germline V gene sequence: CDR1 SGHRS, CDR2 YFSETQ. CDR3 length: 15 residues. The V end lost 2 bases, the J end lost 0 bases, and 9 bases lay between the germline ends. CDR3 sequence: CASSFDSISGNTIYF. In DNA form, the CDR3 reads TGCGCCAGCAGCTTCGACAGTATCTCTGGAAACACCATATATTTT.

The J gene is TRBJ1-2, the V gene TRBV20-1; possible D gene TRBD1, 5 bases. The V end was cut by 1 base, the J end by 4 bases, with 13 bases between. Germline V gene lookup returns CDR1 DFQATT and CDR2 SNEGSKA (reference sequence). The CDR3 runs 14 residues. The CDR3 spells CSARVERGRYGYTF. The CDR3 DNA is TGCAGTGCTAGAGTGGAGAGGGGACGCTATGGCTACACCTTC.

This clonotype came up a few times. The rearrangement links TRBV5-8 to TRBJ1-4; the D gene is possibly TRBD1 (5 bases). Trimming shortened V by 5 bases and J by 1 base, and 18 bases separated the two germline ends. The germline CDR1 and CDR2 sequences are SGHTS and YDEGEE. The CDR3 totals 17 residues. The DNA for the CDR3 is TGTGCCAGCAGATCGACGAAATGGGGGGAAACTAATGAAAAACTGTTTTTT. Its translation: CASRSTKWGETNEKLFF. The full variable domain, its missing parts supplied by reference TRBV5-8 and TRBJ1-4, is EAGVTQSPTHLIKTRGQQATLRCSPISGHTSVYWYQQALGLGLQFLLWYDEGEERNRGNFPPRFSGRQFPNYSSELNVNALELEDSALYLCASRSTKWGETNEKLFFGSGTQLSVL.

This rearrangement joins TRBV10-3 to TRBJ2-1; D call uncertain. Per the germline V gene, CDR1 is ENHRY and CDR2 is SYGVKD. The V and J ends lost 2 bases and 8 bases respectively, with 4 bases between them. There are 11 residues in the CDR3. The DNA for the CDR3 is TGTGCCATCAGTGAGATCCATGAGCAGTTCTTC. This gives the protein CAISEIHEQFF.

Only a few counts were recorded for this clonotype. The rearrangement links TRBV12-3 or TRBV12-4 to TRBJ2-4; D not resolved. The CDR3 runs 14 residues. Deletions cut 3 bases from V and 0 bases from J, with 6 bases between. The CDR3: CASSLALAKNIQYF. CDR3 bases: TGTGCCAGCAGTTTGGCCCTAGCCAAAAACATTCAGTACTTC.

The chain uses TRBV19 and TRBJ1-5; TRBD1 might be the D (6 bases). Trimming pared 7 bases from V and 0 bases from J, leaving 16 bases between. This CDR3 has 16 amino acids. The germline V gene has CDR1 LNHDA and CDR2 SQIVND (reference sequence). This CDR3 reads CASKNPQGFSNQPQHF. DNA of the CDR3: TGTGCCAGTAAAAACCCCCAGGGGTTTAGCAATCAGCCCCAGCATTTT.

The CDR3 sequence: CASSLSAPGELFF. In DNA, the CDR3 is TGTGCCAGCAGCTTGAGTGCGCCCGGGGAGCTGTTTTTT. The J gene is TRBJ2-2, the V gene TRBV5-6; D call uncertain. Germline-derived CDR1 and CDR2 are SGHDT and YYEEEE. The CDR3 is 13 residues long. V was trimmed by 1 base and J by 6 bases, leaving 7 bases between them.